The 21 T cell receptor beta chains below come from one sample, sequenced in a study of response to subunit inactivated influenza vaccine. TCRdb reprocessed the RT-PCR reads with MiXCR, giving one entry per CDR3 protein. The data show hundreds of thousands of distinct CDR3 sequences, 10% to 15% seen once. The specimen comprised PBMCs from blood, sampled on the day of vaccination. The receptors come from a middle-aged man who received an inactivated influenza vaccine.

This clonotype was counted only a few times. This chain connects TRBV20-1 to TRBJ2-1; TRBD1 agrees at 7 bases. CDR3 length: 12 residues. Germline CDR1 and CDR2: DFQATT and SNEGSKA (reference sequence). The junction had 12 bases not matched to a gene; V was cut back by 5 bases and J by 14 bases. The CDR3 region is CSAGGQTPRKFF. Written as DNA, the CDR3 is TGCAGTGCTGGGGGACAGACCCCCCGGAAGTTCTTC.

This clonotype was seen repeatedly, ten times or more. The V call is TRBV29-1, the J call TRBJ2-5; 12 nucleotides align to TRBD2. V dropped 7 bases and J dropped 0; count of bases not matched to a gene: 9. Germline V gene data show CDR1 as SQVTM and CDR2 as ANQGSEA. The CDR3 contains 16 residues. The DNA for the CDR3 is TGCAGCGCTAAAACTAGCGGGAGGACGTACCAAGAGACCCAGTACTTC. This gives the protein CSAKTSGRTYQETQYF. The whole variable domain, filled in from reference TRBV29-1 and TRBJ2-5, reads SAVISQKPSRDICQRGTSLTIQCQVDSQVTMMFWYRQQPGQSLTLIATANQGSEATYESGFVIDKFPISRPNLTFSTLTVSNMSPEDSSIYLCSAKTSGRTYQETQYFGPGTRLLVL.

The chain couples TRBV29-1 to TRBJ2-1; the D call may be TRBD1 or TRBD2 (5 bases each). The CDR3 extends over 17 amino acids. CDR1 is SQVTM and CDR2 is ANQGSEA in the germline V gene. The V end lost 4 bases, the J end lost 0 bases, and 19 bases lay between the germline ends. The CDR3 reads CSVGTSGRGSSYNEQFF. In nucleotides, the CDR3 is TGCAGCGTTGGAACTAGTGGTAGGGGCAGCTCCTACAATGAGCAGTTCTTC.

This clonotype was found a few times. The CDR3 sequence is CASSSGLAGPRGETQYF. The CDR3 coding sequence is TGTGCCAGCAGCAGCGGACTAGCGGGGCCTCGGGGGGAGACCCAGTACTTC. V usage is TRBV11-2 and J usage is TRBJ2-5; 12 bases fit TRBD2. Losses at the gene ends were 5 bases for V and 5 bases for J; bases not matched to a gene: 12. The CDR3 consists of 17 residues. Per germline, CDR1 SGHAT and CDR2 FQNNGV.

The V call is TRBV15, the J call TRBJ2-7, with 9 bases lining up with TRBD2. V trimming: 1 base; J trimming: 6 bases; junction bases outside the gene matches: 10. CDR1 is LNHNV and CDR2 is YYDKDF in the germline V gene (reference sequence). The CDR3 contains 16 residues. CDR3 coding DNA: TGTGCCACCAGCAGAGTCAGCGGGAGGATGTTGGGCGAGCAGTACTTC. It yields the protein CATSRVSGRMLGEQYF.

The J gene is TRBJ2-6, the V gene TRBV5-6, with TRBD2 matching over 9 bases. Per germline, CDR1 SGHDT and CDR2 YYEEEE. The J segment lost 1 base and the V segment lost 4 bases, leaving 15 bases of the junction unmatched. This CDR3 spans 20 amino acids. The CDR3 DNA follows: TGTGCCAGCAGCCCGTACCTCCAAGCGGGGGGTCCTTCTGGGGCCAACGTCCTGACTTTC. Amino acid sequence: CASSPYLQAGGPSGANVLTF. The complete variable domain, with remaining parts taken from reference TRBV5-6 and TRBJ2-6, reads DAGVTQSPTHLIKTRGQQVTLRCSPKSGHDTVSWYQQALGQGPQFIFQYYEEEERQRGNFPDRFSGHQFPNYSSELNVNALLLGDSALYLCASSPYLQAGGPSGANVLTFGAGSRLTVL.

A note on this clonotype: A much bigger clone sits one base away, suggesting this may be a read error. The J gene is TRBJ1-2, the V gene TRBV12-3 or TRBV12-4, with 9 bases identical to TRBD1. This CDR3 region has 15 residues. The CDR3 sequence: CAISSTGGFNYGYTF. CDR3 sequence (DNA): TGTGCCATCAGTTCGACAGGGGGTTTTAACTATGGCTACACCTTC.

This clonotype came up many times. The CDR3 sequence: CSATTGGIYEQYF. CDR3 in DNA: TGCAGTGCTACCACAGGGGGTATCTACGAGCAGTACTTC. The chain is built from TRBV20-1 and TRBJ2-7; 8 bases agree with TRBD1. Germline CDR1 reads DFQATT; CDR2 reads SNEGSKA (reference sequence). CDR3 length: 13 amino acids. V lost 4 bases to trimming and J lost 3 bases; unmatched junction nucleotides: 5.

This clonotype was recorded at least ten times. The chain carries TRBV5-8 and TRBJ2-7; tentatively, D is TRBD1 (6 bases). The CDR3 is 11 amino acids. The germline V gene encodes CDR1 SGHTS and CDR2 YDEGEE. Trimming left V 7 bases short and J 3 bases short, with 8 bases between. CDR3 nucleotides: TGTGCCAGCGAAGGGGGCTACGAGCAGTACTTC. This translates into CASEGGYEQYF.

CDR3 nucleotides: TGCAGTGCTCCTAGCGGGGCCACCTATACGCAGTATTTT. It encodes CSAPSGATYTQYF. The rearrangement joins TRBV20-1 to TRBJ2-3; TRBD2 agrees at 9 bases. Looked up from germline, CDR1 is DFQATT and CDR2 is SNEGSKA (reference sequence). The CDR3 is made up of 13 amino acids. Trimming removed 5 bases from V and 7 bases from J; junction bases left unmatched: 7.

The chain couples TRBV28 to TRBJ2-1, with 12 bases fitting TRBD2. CDR1 is MDHEN and CDR2 is SYDVKM in the germline V gene. J gave up 3 bases and V 2 bases, and 14 bases lay outside the gene matches. This CDR3 contains 20 residues. The CDR3, as DNA: TGTGCCAGCAGTTTAAGGGAAGGACTAGCGGGGTCGGAGGTCTACAATGAGCAGTTCTTC. It encodes CASSLREGLAGSEVYNEQFF.

This clonotype was detected only a few times. V usage is TRBV30 and J usage is TRBJ1-5; TRBD1 is a possible D gene (5 bases). Trimming took 1 base from V and 4 from J, leaving 5 bases between them. Germline V gene data show CDR1 as GTSNPN and CDR2 as SVGIG (reference sequence). There are 12 residues in the CDR3. DNA of the CDR3: TGTGCCTGGAGTGGGGGGAATCAGCCCCAGCATTTT. This encodes CAWSGGNQPQHF.

The chain joins TRBV6-2 or TRBV6-3 to TRBJ2-2; no firm D call. Germline-derived CDR1 and CDR2 are MNHEY and SVGEGT. The V and J ends lost 5 bases and 3 bases respectively, with 7 bases between them. CDR3 length: 13 amino acids. CDR3 nucleotide sequence: TGTGCCAGCAGTGTCAGCTACACCGGGGAGCTGTTTTTT. This gives the protein CASSVSYTGELFF.

The J gene is TRBJ2-3, the V gene TRBV20-1; 7 bases are a match to TRBD2. Germline V gives CDR1 DFQATT, CDR2 SNEGSKA (reference sequence). The CDR3 loop spans 14 amino acids. V dropped 5 bases and J dropped 0; count of bases not matched to a gene: 5. The CDR3 nucleotides read TGCAGTGCTGGGGCTAGCGGAAGCACAGATACGCAGTATTTT. Amino acids: CSAGASGSTDTQYF.

This clonotype was observed at least ten times. The rearrangement links TRBV19 to TRBJ2-3, with a tentative D call TRBD1 (5 bases). Per the germline V gene, CDR1 is LNHDA and CDR2 is SQIVND (reference sequence). This CDR3 contains 14 residues. The V end lost 4 bases, the J end lost 1 base, and 9 bases lay between the germline ends. The CDR3 loop is CASSTGQGTDTQYF. In nucleotides, the CDR3 is TGTGCCAGTAGTACAGGACAAGGCACAGATACGCAGTATTTT.

This clonotype came up many times. The chain carries TRBV6-5 and TRBJ1-2; 8 bases match TRBD1. The CDR3 length is 16 residues. V lost 4 bases and J lost 4; bases outside the gene matches: 11. Germline CDR1 is MNHEY and CDR2 is SVGAGI. The CDR3 protein is CASSSLPGQASYGYTF. The CDR3 nucleotides are TGTGCCAGCAGTTCCCTCCCGGGACAGGCCAGCTATGGCTACACCTTC.

Many counts were recorded for this clonotype. The V and J genes are TRBV6-6 and TRBJ2-7; tentatively, D is TRBD1 (6 bases). Trimming shortened V by 3 bases and J by 5 bases, and 11 bases separated the two germline ends. The CDR3 runs 13 residues. Germline CDR1 MNHNY, CDR2 SVGAGI (reference sequence). This CDR3 is CASSYTGYNEQYF. CDR3 bases: TGTGCCAGCAGTTATACAGGGTACAACGAGCAGTACTTC.

The V gene is TRBV30, the J gene TRBJ2-2; D gene unclear. Germline assignment: CDR1 GTSNPN and CDR2 SVGIG (reference sequence). This CDR3 spans 13 amino acids. The ends were cut back, 4 bases at V and 5 bases at J, with 11 bases in the middle. The CDR3 sequence is CAWNTRQTGELFF. CDR3 nucleotides: TGTGCCTGGAATACCCGGCAGACCGGGGAGCTGTTTTTT.

A few counts support this clonotype. The chain uses TRBV6-2 or TRBV6-3 and TRBJ2-5; D not resolved. V lost 4 bases and J 7 bases, leaving 7 bases between the germline ends. The CDR3 has 11 residues. Per germline, CDR1 MNHEY and CDR2 SVGEGT. The CDR3 sequence is CASSSRRTQYF. The DNA for the CDR3 is TGTGCCAGCAGTTCACGGAGGACCCAGTACTTC.

This sequence joins TRBV28 and TRBJ2-5; the D is unclear. The CDR3 extends over 13 amino acids. With 4 bases removed from V and 5 bases from J, the gap between germline ends came to 11 bases. Germline-derived CDR1 and CDR2 are MDHEN and SYDVKM. CDR3 nucleotides: TGTGCCAGCAGTTCCGAACTTCGGGAGACCCAGTACTTC. It codes for CASSSELRETQYF.

This clonotype was found a few times. A much larger clone lies one base from this, so it may be a read error. The CDR3 DNA reads as TGTGCCAGCAGCTTGGACGGGACTAGCGGCTACAATGAGCAGTTCTTC. Its translation: CASSLDGTSGYNEQFF. The chain joins TRBV7-2 to TRBJ2-1; 11 bases fit TRBD2. Per germline, CDR1 SGHTA and CDR2 FQGNSA. This CDR3 has 16 amino acids. Trimming removed 3 bases from V and 3 bases from J; junction bases left unmatched: 4.